The 17 T cell receptor beta chains presented below share a single source sample, sequenced in a study of blood T cell repertoires in COVID-19. Using immunoSEQ multiplex PCR, the repertoire was profiled, and TCRdb retains in-frame clones only, with some absent. The sample lists around 200,000 clones, about 84% seen once, with 4.5% to 7% in the top ten. Sequencing was carried out using PBMCs or T cells enriched from blood (not recorded which). The receptor source for this set is a man between 40 and 49 years old with acute COVID-19.

The chain has TRBV5-4 and TRBJ2-1, with 10 nucleotides matching TRBD2. V shed 1 base and J 4 bases; nucleotides not matched to a gene: 2. Germline V lookup: CDR1 SGHNT, CDR2 YYREEE (reference sequence). This CDR3 has 15 amino acids. CDR3 sequence: CASSLSSGSYNEQFF. For the CDR3, the DNA is TGTGCCAGCAGCTTGTCTAGCGGGAGTTACAATGAGCAGTTCTTC.

The V call is TRBV28, the J call TRBJ2-7, with 9 bases identical to TRBD1. CDR1 and CDR2 from the germline V gene are MDHEN and SYDVKM. The CDR3 runs to 15 residues. V lost 6 bases and J lost 5; bases outside the gene matches: 11. The CDR3 loop reads CASRSSGTGLDEQYF. DNA for the CDR3: TGTGCCAGCAGGTCCTCCGGGACAGGGCTCGACGAGCAGTACTTC.

V gene TRBV9 combines with J gene TRBJ2-1; 7 bases line up with TRBD2. Germline-derived CDR1 and CDR2 are SGDLS and YYNGEE. The CDR3 loop spans 15 amino acids. Unmatched junction bases numbered 5, after V lost 4 bases and J lost 1 base. CDR3 in amino acids: CASSSGTTSYNEQFF. DNA of the CDR3: TGTGCCAGCAGCTCCGGGACTACTTCCTACAATGAGCAGTTCTTC.

The chain is built from TRBV3-1 (or the pseudogene TRBV3-2) and TRBJ2-3; D unresolved. The V gene's germline CDR1 is LGHDT and CDR2 YNNKEL (reference sequence). V was shortened by 4 bases and J by 7 bases, with 9 bases between the two germline ends. The CDR3 is 12 residues long. DNA of the CDR3: TGTGCCAGCAGCCGCGTAGACAATACGCAGTATTTT. This codes for CASSRVDNTQYF.

This chain joins TRBV27 and TRBJ2-2, with 7 positions matching TRBD2. Per germline, CDR1 MNHEY and CDR2 SMNVEV (reference sequence). The V segment lost 6 bases and the J segment 4 bases; nucleotides outside the gene matches: 11. This CDR3 contains 16 residues. CDR3 nucleotide sequence: TGTGCCAGCAGGGGGAGGGCACGGGGCAGCACCGGGGAGCTGTTTTTT. Translated, it gives CASRGRARGSTGELFF.

This chain uses TRBV15 with TRBJ1-2; no reliable D call. Germline CDR1 and CDR2: LNHNV and YYDKDF (reference sequence). This CDR3 has 13 amino acids. V lost 0 bases to trimming and J lost 10 bases, with 12 bases between them. CDR3 sequence (DNA): TGTGCCACCAGCAGAGATAGATTGCTAAACTACACCTTC. It specifies CATSRDRLLNYTF.

This clone was counted a single time. The V gene is TRBV19, the J gene TRBJ2-5, with no clear D. The CDR3 extends over 12 amino acids. V was pared by 4 bases and J by 4 bases, with 7 bases between. Germline assignment: CDR1 LNHDA and CDR2 SQIVND (reference sequence). DNA for the CDR3: TGTGCCAGTAGTACCAACTTAGAGACCCAGTACTTC. Translating it yields CASSTNLETQYF.

CDR3: CASSRAGGGYEQYF. The CDR3 nucleotides read TGTGCCAGCAGTCGCGCGGGAGGGGGATACGAGCAGTACTTC. The rearrangement uses TRBV6-2 or TRBV6-3 and TRBJ2-7; 9 bases are a match to TRBD2. Germline V gene sequence: CDR1 MNHEY, CDR2 SVGEGT. CDR3 length equals 14 residues. V was pared by 5 bases and J by 4 bases, with 6 bases of the junction left unmatched.

The gene calls are TRBV7-2 and TRBJ1-2, with 7 bases fitting TRBD1. The CDR3 sequence is 15 residues long. Germline lookup yields CDR1 SGHTA and CDR2 FQGNSA. The J segment lost 7 bases and the V segment lost 1 base, leaving 9 bases of the junction unmatched. The CDR3 bases are TGTGCCAGCAGCTTAGGAGGAACAGGGGAGGCTGGCTACACCTTC. Its protein product is CASSLGGTGEAGYTF.

This clone was seen only a few times. This chain uses TRBV19 with TRBJ2-1; 10 bases line up with TRBD2. CDR1 is LNHDA and CDR2 is SQIVND in the germline V gene (reference sequence). V shed 7 bases, J shed 10 bases, and the junction held 13 bases outside the gene matches. There are 15 residues in the CDR3. This CDR3 reads CASTPTSGAGEEQFF. CDR3 nucleotide sequence: TGTGCCAGTACCCCTACTAGCGGGGCCGGGGAGGAGCAGTTCTTC.

J is TRBJ2-6 and V is TRBV5-6; TRBD1 matches at 7 bases. The germline V gene has CDR1 SGHDT and CDR2 YYEEEE. CDR3 length: 16 amino acids. V shed 4 bases and J 2 bases; nucleotides not matched to a gene: 6. The CDR3 protein is CASSLLDRAGANVLTF. In DNA, the CDR3 is TGTGCCAGCAGCCTACTCGACAGGGCTGGGGCCAACGTCCTGACTTTC. Together with reference TRBV5-6 and TRBJ2-6, the CDR3 gives the full variable domain: DAGVTQSPTHLIKTRGQQVTLRCSPKSGHDTVSWYQQALGQGPQFIFQYYEEEERQRGNFPDRFSGHQFPNYSSELNVNALLLGDSALYLCASSLLDRAGANVLTFGAGSRLTVL.

This clone occurred once. The chain recombines TRBV6-4 with TRBJ2-7; the match to TRBD2 covers 10 bases. Germline CDR1 and CDR2: MRHNA and SNTAGT. The V and J ends lost 4 bases and 0 bases, in that order; junction bases with no gene match: 6. The CDR3 spans 16 residues. CDR3: CASSGSGRAISYEQYF. As DNA, the CDR3 is TGTGCCAGCAGTGGAAGCGGGAGGGCCATCTCCTACGAGCAGTACTTC.

This clone was recorded only once. The V gene is TRBV7-3, the J gene TRBJ2-2, with 8 bases aligning to TRBD1. Germline lookup yields CDR1 SGHTA and CDR2 FQGTGA. The CDR3 contains 17 residues. The junction had 10 bases not matched to a gene; V was cut back by 2 bases and J by 5 bases. The DNA of the CDR3 is TGTGCCAGCAGCTTATACGCGGGCAGGGGGCGAACCGGGGAGCTGTTTTTT. This gives the protein CASSLYAGRGRTGELFF.

This clone was found a few times. V is TRBV30 and J is TRBJ2-7, with D possibly matching TRBD1 (6 bases). V lost 6 bases, J lost 2 bases, and 17 bases lay in between. CDR3 length: 14 amino acids. Looked up from germline, CDR1 is GTSNPN and CDR2 is SVGIG (reference sequence). The CDR3 protein is CACRNQGITYEQYF. The CDR3 DNA follows: TGTGCCTGTAGAAACCAGGGGATCACCTACGAGCAGTACTTC.

V is TRBV29-1 and J is TRBJ2-5, with TRBD1 identical over 7 bases. The CDR3 is 14 amino acids. The V segment lost 4 bases and the J segment 5 bases; nucleotides outside the gene matches: 10. Germline CDR1 reads SQVTM; CDR2 reads ANQGSEA. CDR3 in DNA: TGCAGCGTTGTAATGGGACAGTCTTGGGAGACCCAGTACTTC. Translation: CSVVMGQSWETQYF. The complete variable domain, with remaining parts taken from reference TRBV29-1 and TRBJ2-5, reads SAVISQKPSRDICQRGTSLTIQCQVDSQVTMMFWYRQQPGQSLTLIATANQGSEATYESGFVIDKFPISRPNLTFSTLTVSNMSPEDSSIYLCSVVMGQSWETQYFGPGTRLLVL.

This chain uses TRBV3-1 (or the pseudogene TRBV3-2) with TRBJ2-5; possible D gene TRBD2, 5 bases. The CDR3 totals 12 residues. The germline V gene has CDR1 LGHDT and CDR2 YNNKEL (reference sequence). V was clipped by 0 bases and J by 6 bases, with 5 bases between them. CDR3 DNA: TGTGCCAGCAGCCAAGACGGGAAGACCCAGTACTTC. As protein: CASSQDGKTQYF.

V gene TRBV5-4 combines with J gene TRBJ2-2, with D tentatively TRBD1 (6 bases). Trimming took 3 bases from V and 7 from J, leaving 13 bases between them. The CDR3 contains 14 residues. Germline V gives CDR1 SGHNT, CDR2 YYREEE (reference sequence). Here the CDR3 DNA reads TGTGCCAGCAGCTCTGGACAGCTCGGCGGGGAGCTGTTTTTT. Translation: CASSSGQLGGELFF.